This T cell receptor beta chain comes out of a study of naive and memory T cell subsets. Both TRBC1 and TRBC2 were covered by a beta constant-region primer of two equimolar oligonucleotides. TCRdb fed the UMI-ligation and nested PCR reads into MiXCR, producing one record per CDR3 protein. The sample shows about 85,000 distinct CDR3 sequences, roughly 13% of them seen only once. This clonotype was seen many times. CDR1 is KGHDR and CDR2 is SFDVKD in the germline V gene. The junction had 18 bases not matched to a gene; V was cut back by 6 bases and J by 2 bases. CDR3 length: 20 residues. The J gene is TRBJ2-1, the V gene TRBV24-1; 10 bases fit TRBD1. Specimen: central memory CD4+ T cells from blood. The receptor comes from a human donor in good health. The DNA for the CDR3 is TGTGCCACCAGTCGTACCGGGACAGGGGCTATCGCGGTTACCTACAATGAGCAGTTCTTC. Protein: CATSRTGTGAIAVTYNEQFF.